These 6 T cell receptor beta chains came from one sample sequenced in a study of hypomethylating agent response in myelodysplastic syndrome. Assay: immunoSEQ multiplex PCR; the TCRdb copy retains only in-frame clones and omits some. Found here are 5,500 to 7,500 clones, 70% to 85% of them singletons; the top ten hold about a tenth. Source: bone marrow, taken before or after starting hypomethylating agent treatment for myelodysplastic syndrome (not recorded which). The receptors were gathered from a human donor with myelodysplastic syndrome.

This chain joins TRBV6-5 and TRBJ1-2; tentatively, D is TRBD1 (5 bases). There are 13 residues in the CDR3. In germline, CDR1 is MNHEY, CDR2 SVGAGI. Trimming removed 6 bases from V and 5 bases from J, with 13 bases in between. In DNA form, the CDR3 reads TGTGCCAGCAGCCCTCAGGGTAATTATGGCTACACCTTC. Residues: CASSPQGNYGYTF.

J is TRBJ2-6 and V is TRBV6-5; the D gene is possibly TRBD1 (6 bases). This CDR3 is built from 15 residues. Germline V lookup: CDR1 MNHEY, CDR2 SVGAGI. The V and J ends lost 6 bases and 2 bases respectively, with 11 bases between them. CDR3: CASSPPGAGANVLTF. The CDR3 DNA reads TGTGCCAGCAGCCCTCCAGGGGCTGGGGCCAACGTCCTGACTTTC.

This clone has a single count. This chain connects TRBV5-4 to TRBJ1-1, with D tentatively TRBD1 (5 bases). V lost 6 bases and J 1 base, leaving 16 bases between the germline ends. The germline V gene encodes CDR1 SGHNT and CDR2 YYREEE (reference sequence). The CDR3 spans 15 residues. DNA for the CDR3: TGTGCCAGCACCACATTGGGACGGCCGAACACTGAAGCTTTCTTT. This translates into CASTTLGRPNTEAFF.

The V and J genes are TRBV5-1 and TRBJ2-7; 9 bases map to TRBD1. J was trimmed by 2 bases and V by 3 bases; bases with no gene match: 6. Per the germline V gene, CDR1 is SGHRS and CDR2 is YFSETQ. CDR3 length: 15 amino acids. The CDR3 region is CASSSGQGFPYEQYF. The CDR3 DNA sequence: TGCGCCAGCAGCTCGGGACAGGGATTTCCCTACGAGCAGTACTTC.

The chain joins TRBV6-6 to TRBJ2-1; 7 nucleotides agree with TRBD2. The V gene's germline CDR1 is MNHNY and CDR2 SVGAGI (reference sequence). The CDR3 sequence is 12 residues long. The ends lost 4 bases at V and 7 bases at J; junction bases unmatched: 1. CDR3 in amino acids: CASSSGGNEQFF. CDR3 DNA sequence: TGTGCCAGCAGTTCCGGGGGGAATGAGCAGTTCTTC.

The chain employs TRBV6-1 and TRBJ1-6; D perhaps matches TRBD1 (5 bases). V was cut by 4 bases and J by 8 bases, with 18 bases left in between. Germline lookup yields CDR1 MNHNS and CDR2 SASEGT. The CDR3 is 16 residues long. Written as DNA, the CDR3 is TGTGCCAGCAGTGGACGTGACATGGGACGTGATTCACCCCTCCACTTT. It encodes CASSGRDMGRDSPLHF.